What follows describes a single TCR beta chain. Per germline, CDR1 SGHTA and CDR2 FQGNSA. The junction had 6 bases not matched to a gene; V was cut back by 1 base and J by 4 bases. This CDR3 contains 15 residues. These data are taken from a study of PD-1 blockade in classical Hodgkin lymphoma. Only in-frame clones appear in the TCRdb table, and some are missing; sequencing was by immunoSEQ multiplex PCR. The sample yields over 25,000 clones, just over 85% seen once. Each and every patient relapsed after autologous stem cell transplantation, and patients got differing brentuximab vedotin exposure. This TCR was recovered from a human donor with classical Hodgkin lymphoma. This material consisted of peripheral blood mononuclear cells (PBMCs), taken at baseline. This chain uses TRBV7-2 with TRBJ2-7; 8 positions agree with TRBD2. The CDR3 coding sequence is TGTGCCAGCAGCTTAGAGCGGGGGCGAGTTTACGAGCAGTACTTC. It yields the protein CASSLERGRVYEQYF.